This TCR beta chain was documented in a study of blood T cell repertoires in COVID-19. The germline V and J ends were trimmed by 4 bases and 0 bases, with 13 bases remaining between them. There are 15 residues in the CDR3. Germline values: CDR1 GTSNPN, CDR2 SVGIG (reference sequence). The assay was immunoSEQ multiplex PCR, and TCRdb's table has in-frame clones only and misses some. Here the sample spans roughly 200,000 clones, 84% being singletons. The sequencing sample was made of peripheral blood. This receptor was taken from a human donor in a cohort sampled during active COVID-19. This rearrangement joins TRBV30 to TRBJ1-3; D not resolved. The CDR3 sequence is CAWTLESISGNTIYF. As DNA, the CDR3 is TGTGCCTGGACCCTCGAGTCAATCTCTGGAAACACCATATATTTT.